Listed below are T cell receptor beta chains from one sample, sequenced in a study of identical twins. In TCRdb, the 5' RACE reads were re-called with MiXCR into one record per CDR3 protein. The data contain about 220,000 distinct CDR3 sequences, roughly 7.5% of them singletons. The same sample was also studied in work on yellow fever vaccine responses in identical twins.

The specimen was CD8+ T cells sorted from blood. The receptors here all came from a woman aged 18-29 years in good health. The CDR3 runs from the conserved cysteine through the conserved F or W. The order of the fields is CDR3 DNA, CDR3 protein, clone size, D gene, J gene, V gene. A D gene is named only where the DNA matches it firmly. Not all rows give a size; the values are once, few, many and, for expanded clones, a class.

CDR3nt: TGTGCCACCAGTGATACGGGGACAGCTTATGGCTACACCTTC
CDR3aa: CATSDTGTAYGYTF
abundance: many
d_gene: TRBD1
j_gene: TRBJ1-2
v_gene: TRBV24-1

CDR3nt: TGCGCCAGCAGCCTGAGGAGGGCCTACGAGCAGTACTTC
CDR3aa: CASSLRRAYEQYF
abundance: many
d_gene: NA
j_gene: TRBJ2-7
v_gene: TRBV4-1

CDR3nt: TGTGCCAGCAGTCCAAAAAGACAGGGAGTCTCCTACGAGCAGTACTTC
CDR3aa: CASSPKRQGVSYEQYF
abundance: NA
d_gene: TRBD1
j_gene: TRBJ2-7
v_gene: TRBV12-3/TRBV12-4

CDR3nt: TGCGCCAGCAGCCAGCGTACGAGAAGCACAGATACGCAGTATTTT
CDR3aa: CASSQRTRSTDTQYF
abundance: many
d_gene: NA
j_gene: TRBJ2-3
v_gene: TRBV4-1

CDR3nt: TGTGCCAGCAGCCCGGGCACAGACAATGAGCAGTTCTTC
CDR3aa: CASSPGTDNEQFF
abundance: many
d_gene: NA
j_gene: TRBJ2-1
v_gene: TRBV27

CDR3nt: TGCGCCAGCAGCCAGGACAGGGCTAACACAGATACGCAGTATTTT
CDR3aa: CASSQDRANTDTQYF
abundance: few
d_gene: TRBD1
j_gene: TRBJ2-3
v_gene: TRBV5-1

CDR3nt: TGCAGTGCCCCTGTAGCGGGAGGGGCAGATACGCAGTATTTT
CDR3aa: CSAPVAGGADTQYF
abundance: many
d_gene: TRBD2
j_gene: TRBJ2-3
v_gene: TRBV20-1

CDR3nt: TGCAGTGCTGTAGAGACAGGGAGGAGGTCGCATGAGCAGTTCTTC
CDR3aa: CSAVETGRRSHEQFF
abundance: NA
d_gene: NA
j_gene: TRBJ2-1
v_gene: TRBV20-1

CDR3nt: TGTGCCAGCAGCCACACAGCGGAAAGCTCCTACAATGAGCAGTTCTTC
CDR3aa: CASSHTAESSYNEQFF
abundance: many
d_gene: NA
j_gene: TRBJ2-1
v_gene: TRBV4-2

CDR3nt: TGCAGTGCTAGAGGAACCCGTGACAGCTTACTAAACTATGGCTACACCTTC
CDR3aa: CSARGTRDSLLNYGYTF
abundance: few
d_gene: NA
j_gene: TRBJ1-2
v_gene: TRBV20-1

CDR3nt: TGCAGTGCTAGGGAACTACAGGCGGAAGCCAAAAACATTCAGTACTTC
CDR3aa: CSARELQAEAKNIQYF
abundance: few
d_gene: NA
j_gene: TRBJ2-4
v_gene: TRBV20-1

CDR3nt: TGCAGTGCTCCGTATGGCGGGGAGGTTAGCGAGCAGTACTTC
CDR3aa: CSAPYGGEVSEQYF
abundance: NA
d_gene: NA
j_gene: TRBJ2-7
v_gene: TRBV20-1

CDR3nt: TGTGCCAGCAGCATCACCCAGGGGAGCACTGAAGCTTTCTTT
CDR3aa: CASSITQGSTEAFF
abundance: few
d_gene: NA
j_gene: TRBJ1-1
v_gene: TRBV13

CDR3nt: TGTGCCAGCAGCGTAGAAGGGACCTACACAGATACGCAGTATTTT
CDR3aa: CASSVEGTYTDTQYF
abundance: few
d_gene: NA
j_gene: TRBJ2-3
v_gene: TRBV9

CDR3nt: TGTGCCAGCAGTTTAGGGACAGGGGCAGATACGCAGTATTTT
CDR3aa: CASSLGTGADTQYF
abundance: few
d_gene: TRBD1
j_gene: TRBJ2-3
v_gene: TRBV12-3/TRBV12-4

CDR3nt: TGTGCCAGCAGCCGGGACAGGGGGGCAGAGACCCAGTACTTC
CDR3aa: CASSRDRGAETQYF
abundance: few
d_gene: TRBD1
j_gene: TRBJ2-5
v_gene: TRBV7-6

CDR3nt: TGCAGTGCTAGTTCTAACTCAGACCCCTACAATGAGCAGTTCTTC
CDR3aa: CSASSNSDPYNEQFF
abundance: NA
d_gene: NA
j_gene: TRBJ2-1
v_gene: TRBV20-1

CDR3nt: TGTGCCAGCAGCACAGAGACTAGCGGGAAACCCTACGAGCAGTACTTC
CDR3aa: CASSTETSGKPYEQYF
abundance: few
d_gene: TRBD2
j_gene: TRBJ2-7
v_gene: TRBV7-9

CDR3nt: TGCAGCGTTGAAGATCGGGGGGTGGGCTCCTACGAGCAGTACTTC
CDR3aa: CSVEDRGVGSYEQYF
abundance: many
d_gene: TRBD2
j_gene: TRBJ2-7
v_gene: TRBV29-1

CDR3nt: TGCGCCAGCACCCTAACTAGCGGAGTCTACAATGAGCAGTTCTTC
CDR3aa: CASTLTSGVYNEQFF
abundance: few
d_gene: TRBD2
j_gene: TRBJ2-1
v_gene: TRBV10-2

CDR3nt: TGCGCCAGCAGCTTGGGACCCGGACAGAAGAACACTGAAGCTTTCTTT
CDR3aa: CASSLGPGQKNTEAFF
abundance: NA
d_gene: NA
j_gene: TRBJ1-1
v_gene: TRBV5-1

CDR3nt: TGTGCCAGCAGTCTAGCCGGGACTAGAAAGGAGCAGTTCTTC
CDR3aa: CASSLAGTRKEQFF
abundance: few
d_gene: TRBD2
j_gene: TRBJ2-1
v_gene: TRBV27

CDR3nt: TGTGCCATCGCGACTAGCGGACCCTACAATGAGCAGTTCTTC
CDR3aa: CAIATSGPYNEQFF
abundance: many
d_gene: TRBD2
j_gene: TRBJ2-1
v_gene: TRBV10-3

CDR3nt: TGTGCCAGCAGCTCCAGGGGGAGCGACTCTGGAAACACCATATATTTT
CDR3aa: CASSSRGSDSGNTIYF
abundance: NA
d_gene: TRBD1
j_gene: TRBJ1-3
v_gene: TRBV7-9

CDR3nt: TGTGCCAGTAGTGGGCGGGAGTGGAACGAGCAGTACTTC
CDR3aa: CASSGREWNEQYF
abundance: NA
d_gene: TRBD2
j_gene: TRBJ2-7
v_gene: TRBV19

CDR3nt: TGTGCCAGCAGCCAAGATCCATTAGCGGGCTCGGCTCGGGAGACCCAGTACTTC
CDR3aa: CASSQDPLAGSARETQYF
abundance: NA
d_gene: TRBD2
j_gene: TRBJ2-5
v_gene: TRBV14

CDR3nt: TGTGCCAGCAATCTCGGGGTCGGCGTTGGAGAGACCCAGTACTTC
CDR3aa: CASNLGVGVGETQYF
abundance: few
d_gene: NA
j_gene: TRBJ2-5
v_gene: TRBV6-1

CDR3nt: TGTGCCAGCAGCTTTGGACAGGGCTATAATTCACCCCTCCACTTT
CDR3aa: CASSFGQGYNSPLHF
abundance: NA
d_gene: TRBD1
j_gene: TRBJ1-6
v_gene: TRBV14

CDR3nt: TGTGCCAGCAGTTTGGGTGCGGGAGACGCCGGGGAGCTGTTTTTT
CDR3aa: CASSLGAGDAGELFF
abundance: few
d_gene: TRBD2
j_gene: TRBJ2-2
v_gene: TRBV28

CDR3nt: TGCGCCAGCAGCCAAGATCAGGCATCAGGAAACACCATATATTTT
CDR3aa: CASSQDQASGNTIYF
abundance: NA
d_gene: NA
j_gene: TRBJ1-3
v_gene: TRBV4-1

CDR3nt: TGTGCCAGCAGTGATCCCGGCCTTACTAGGGGAGGCTACACCTTC
CDR3aa: CASSDPGLTRGGYTF
abundance: many
d_gene: NA
j_gene: TRBJ1-2
v_gene: TRBV2

CDR3nt: TGTGCCAGCAGTGAAAACGGGGGGCCTCAGCCCCAGCATTTT
CDR3aa: CASSENGGPQPQHF
abundance: NA
d_gene: NA
j_gene: TRBJ1-5
v_gene: TRBV2

CDR3nt: TGTGCCAGCAACCCGGACAGCACAGATACGCAGTATTTT
CDR3aa: CASNPDSTDTQYF
abundance: many
d_gene: NA
j_gene: TRBJ2-3
v_gene: TRBV2

CDR3nt: TGTGCCAGCAGTCTCGAGGGGGGGCTGGATACGCAGTATTTT
CDR3aa: CASSLEGGLDTQYF
abundance: NA
d_gene: NA
j_gene: TRBJ2-3
v_gene: TRBV6-4

CDR3nt: TGTGCCAGCAGTTTACGAGCGGGGGAGCAGTTCTTC
CDR3aa: CASSLRAGEQFF
abundance: many
d_gene: TRBD2
j_gene: TRBJ2-1
v_gene: TRBV6-2/TRBV6-3

CDR3nt: TGTGCCAGCGGCAGGTGGGGGGCCACAGATACGCAGTATTTT
CDR3aa: CASGRWGATDTQYF
abundance: many
d_gene: NA
j_gene: TRBJ2-3
v_gene: TRBV7-2

CDR3nt: TGTGCCAGCAGCCAATCGGGACAGGTAATCTCTGAAGCTTTCTTT
CDR3aa: CASSQSGQVISEAFF
abundance: NA
d_gene: TRBD1
j_gene: TRBJ1-1
v_gene: TRBV3-1

CDR3nt: TGTGCCAGCAGTTACTCGAGTCAGCTCGATGAGCAGTTCTTC
CDR3aa: CASSYSSQLDEQFF
abundance: NA
d_gene: NA
j_gene: TRBJ2-1
v_gene: TRBV6-2/TRBV6-3

CDR3nt: TGTGCCAGCAGCTCCTGGACAGTACAAGAGACCCAGTACTTC
CDR3aa: CASSSWTVQETQYF
abundance: NA
d_gene: NA
j_gene: TRBJ2-5
v_gene: TRBV7-9

CDR3nt: TGTGCCAGCAGTTTAGCGAGGGGTTACGAGCAGTACTTC
CDR3aa: CASSLARGYEQYF
abundance: NA
d_gene: NA
j_gene: TRBJ2-7
v_gene: TRBV12-3/TRBV12-4

CDR3nt: TGTGCCCTCAGTTTCTTCCCAACGACAGGATCTAGCTCCTACAATGAGCAGTTCTTC
CDR3aa: CALSFFPTTGSSSYNEQFF
abundance: NA
d_gene: NA
j_gene: TRBJ2-1
v_gene: TRBV10-3

CDR3nt: TGCGCCAGCAGCTCACTTCTGGGACTAGCGGGACGGGCAGATACGCAGTATTTT
CDR3aa: CASSSLLGLAGRADTQYF
abundance: few
d_gene: TRBD2
j_gene: TRBJ2-3
v_gene: TRBV5-1

CDR3nt: TGTGCCAGCAATCCGGGACTCTTATCCTACGAGCAGTACTTC
CDR3aa: CASNPGLLSYEQYF
abundance: NA
d_gene: NA
j_gene: TRBJ2-7
v_gene: TRBV9

CDR3nt: TGTGCCAACCAGGGGATCCAGGCCGGGGAGCTGTTTTTT
CDR3aa: CANQGIQAGELFF
abundance: few
d_gene: NA
j_gene: TRBJ2-2
v_gene: TRBV7-9

CDR3nt: TGTGCCAGCAGTGACTCTAGCGGGGGGCTTGATGAGCAGTTCTTC
CDR3aa: CASSDSSGGLDEQFF
abundance: many
d_gene: TRBD2
j_gene: TRBJ2-1
v_gene: TRBV6-4

CDR3nt: TGTGCCAGCGGTTCAGGCGAGCAGTACTTC
CDR3aa: CASGSGEQYF
abundance: NA
d_gene: NA
j_gene: TRBJ2-7
v_gene: TRBV25-1

CDR3nt: TGTGCCAGCAGTGAAGCGAGGGACACTAAAAACATTCAGTACTTC
CDR3aa: CASSEARDTKNIQYF
abundance: NA
d_gene: NA
j_gene: TRBJ2-4
v_gene: TRBV2

CDR3nt: TGCAGCGTTGAAGAAAACAGGGGCTCGAGCTCCTACGAGCAGTACTTC
CDR3aa: CSVEENRGSSSYEQYF
abundance: many
d_gene: TRBD1
j_gene: TRBJ2-7
v_gene: TRBV29-1